This record looks at one T cell receptor (beta chain) sequence and its context. Primers included in the PCR were 60 Vbeta and 13 Jbeta primers. Assay: immunoSEQ multiplex PCR; the TCRdb copy retains only in-frame clones and omits some. The table shows about 120,000 clones, with roughly 82% occurring only once. These data belong to a study of cytomegalovirus exposure and HLA in healthy donors. Germline values: CDR1 SEHNR, CDR2 FQNEAQ (reference sequence). Trimming removed 5 bases at V and 1 base at J, with 9 bases between. This CDR3 has 14 amino acids. The material sequenced was PBMCs. The chain carries TRBV7-9 and TRBJ2-1, with D perhaps matching TRBD2 (5 bases). The receptor was derived from a male donor in good health and CMV-seropositive. CDR3: CASSGSASYNEQFF. Here the CDR3 DNA reads TGTGCCAGCAGCGGGAGTGCATCCTACAATGAGCAGTTCTTC. Drawing the rest from reference TRBV7-9 and TRBJ2-1, the complete variable domain is DTGVSQNPRHKITKRGQNVTFRCDPISEHNRLYWYRQTLGQGPEFLTYFQNEAQLEKSRLLSDRFSAERPKGSFSTLEIQRTEQGDSAMYLCASSGSASYNEQFFGPGTRLTVL.